The 14 T cell receptor beta chains given below trace back to one sample, sequenced in a study of blood T cell repertoires in COVID-19. TCRdb keeps only in-frame clones here, not all; method: immunoSEQ multiplex PCR. Of roughly 170,000 clones in the sample, 70% to 90% were seen once. The sample taken for sequencing was peripheral blood. These TCRs come from a woman aged 45-60 years with COVID-19, enrolled during active disease.

The gene calls are TRBV7-7 and TRBJ2-3; 7 bases agree with TRBD1. Per germline, CDR1 SSHAT and CDR2 FNYEAQ (reference sequence). The CDR3 loop spans 13 amino acids. The V segment lost 1 base and the J segment 5 bases; nucleotides outside the gene matches: 0. CDR3 residues: CASSLGQGDTQYF. The CDR3 DNA reads TGTGCCAGCAGCTTAGGACAGGGAGATACGCAGTATTTT.

CDR3 in DNA: TGTGCCAGCAGCTTACTCGGGCGGGTATACGAGCAGTACTTC. It is translated as CASSLLGRVYEQYF. The chain carries TRBV13 and TRBJ2-7; perhaps TRBD2 as D (5 bases). Germline V gene data show CDR1 as PRHDT and CDR2 as FYEKMQ (reference sequence). This CDR3 region has 14 residues. The germline V and J ends were trimmed by 2 bases and 4 bases, with 12 bases remaining between them.

CDR3 loop: CASREIAEAFF. The CDR3 region has the DNA TGTGCCAGCAGAGAAATCGCTGAAGCTTTCTTT. The chain joins TRBV2 to TRBJ1-1; the D is unclear. V was trimmed by 6 bases and J by 6 bases, leaving 8 bases between them. Germline loops: CDR1 SNHLY, CDR2 FYNNEI. This CDR3 is built from 11 residues.

This chain connects TRBV6-4 to TRBJ2-7; tentatively, D is TRBD1 (6 bases). V was clipped by 10 bases and J by 5 bases, with 15 bases between them. CDR1 MRHNA and CDR2 SNTAGT come from the germline V gene. This CDR3 comprises 12 residues. CDR3 loop: CANRDTNHEQYF. In nucleotides, the CDR3 is TGTGCCAACCGGGACACTAACCACGAGCAGTACTTC.

The chain combines TRBV10-3 with TRBJ1-5; 8 bases agree with TRBD1. This CDR3 region has 14 residues. V was clipped by 5 bases and J by 7 bases; unmatched bases: 7. Germline-derived CDR1 and CDR2 are ENHRY and SYGVKD. CDR3 protein: CAISNGQGEQPQHF. The CDR3 DNA follows: TGTGCCATCAGTAACGGACAGGGCGAACAGCCCCAGCATTTT.

The chain couples TRBV28 to TRBJ1-1; 12 nucleotides align to TRBD1. The germline V gene has CDR1 MDHEN and CDR2 SYDVKM. V lost 5 bases to trimming and J lost 8 bases; unmatched junction nucleotides: 12. This CDR3 comprises 16 residues. CDR3 coding DNA: TGTGCCAGCAGTCCCAGCGCCGGGACAGGGGGCGCGGAAGCTTTCTTT. It yields the protein CASSPSAGTGGAEAFF.

This chain uses TRBV19 with TRBJ2-1; D might be TRBD1 (6 bases). Trimming pared 5 bases from V and 2 bases from J, leaving 10 bases between. This CDR3 has 14 residues. Germline assignment: CDR1 LNHDA and CDR2 SQIVND (reference sequence). This CDR3 reads CASSQGYTYNEQFF. CDR3 nucleotides: TGTGCCAGTAGTCAGGGGTACACCTACAATGAGCAGTTCTTC.

This chain connects TRBV11-2 to TRBJ1-2; TRBD1 might be the D (5 bases). The CDR3 totals 15 residues. The germline gives CDR1 SGHAT, CDR2 FQNNGV. The V gene lost 0 bases and the J gene lost 4 bases, with 12 bases spanning the gap. The CDR3 here is CASSLDHRTIYGYTF. The CDR3, as DNA: TGTGCCAGCAGCTTAGACCACCGGACAATCTATGGCTACACCTTC.

This chain links TRBV7-9 with TRBJ1-5; 7 nucleotides agree with TRBD1. V lost 5 bases to trimming and J lost 1 base; unmatched junction nucleotides: 8. Germline V CDR1 and CDR2: SEHNR, FQNEAQ (reference sequence). This CDR3 is built from 16 residues. Here the CDR3 DNA reads TGTGCCAGCAGCCTCTCAGGGGGATCAAGCAATCAGCCCCAGCATTTT. Protein: CASSLSGGSSNQPQHF.

The chain uses TRBV27 and TRBJ1-3; 7 positions agree with TRBD1. CDR3 length equals 15 residues. Per the germline V gene, CDR1 is MNHEY and CDR2 is SMNVEV (reference sequence). V gave up 6 bases and J gave up 2 bases; unmatched junction bases: 7. The CDR3 spells CASSPIDRAGNTIYF. The CDR3 DNA reads as TGTGCCAGCAGCCCTATAGACAGGGCTGGAAACACCATATATTTT.

This clone is a singleton in its sample. J is TRBJ2-5 and V is TRBV5-4; a weak D match, TRBD1 (6 bases). CDR1 is SGHNT, CDR2 YYREEE, per germline (reference sequence). With 1 base removed from V and 1 base from J, the gap between germline ends came to 11 bases. CDR3 length: 15 amino acids. The CDR3 DNA is TGTGCCAGCAGCTTGCAGGGGAATATCCAAGAGACCCAGTACTTC. This translates into CASSLQGNIQETQYF.

This chain uses TRBV5-1 with TRBJ2-5, with 10 positions matching TRBD1. The CDR3 contains 16 residues. V was clipped by 4 bases and J by 0 bases; unmatched bases: 6. Germline-derived CDR1 and CDR2 are SGHRS and YFSETQ. The CDR3 coding sequence is TGCGCCAGCAGCAAACGGACAGGGGGTAACCAAGAGACCCAGTACTTC. Residues: CASSKRTGGNQETQYF.

This rearrangement joins TRBV11-3 to TRBJ2-1, with 11 bases identical to TRBD2. The CDR3 is made up of 15 amino acids. Germline CDR1 SGHNT, CDR2 YENEEA. The V and J ends lost 5 bases and 9 bases, in that order; junction bases with no gene match: 9. The CDR3 region is CASSPRRTSGGEQFF. The CDR3 bases are TGTGCCAGCAGCCCGCGACGCACTAGCGGGGGTGAGCAGTTCTTC.

The genes are TRBV27 and TRBJ2-3; 7 nucleotides agree with TRBD1. This CDR3 contains 15 residues. CDR1 is MNHEY, CDR2 SMNVEV, per germline (reference sequence). With 3 bases clipped from V and 2 bases from J, the junction kept 5 bases outside the gene matches. CDR3 residues: CASSFRDSFTDTQYF. The CDR3 nucleotides read TGTGCCAGCAGTTTCCGGGACAGCTTCACAGATACGCAGTATTTT.